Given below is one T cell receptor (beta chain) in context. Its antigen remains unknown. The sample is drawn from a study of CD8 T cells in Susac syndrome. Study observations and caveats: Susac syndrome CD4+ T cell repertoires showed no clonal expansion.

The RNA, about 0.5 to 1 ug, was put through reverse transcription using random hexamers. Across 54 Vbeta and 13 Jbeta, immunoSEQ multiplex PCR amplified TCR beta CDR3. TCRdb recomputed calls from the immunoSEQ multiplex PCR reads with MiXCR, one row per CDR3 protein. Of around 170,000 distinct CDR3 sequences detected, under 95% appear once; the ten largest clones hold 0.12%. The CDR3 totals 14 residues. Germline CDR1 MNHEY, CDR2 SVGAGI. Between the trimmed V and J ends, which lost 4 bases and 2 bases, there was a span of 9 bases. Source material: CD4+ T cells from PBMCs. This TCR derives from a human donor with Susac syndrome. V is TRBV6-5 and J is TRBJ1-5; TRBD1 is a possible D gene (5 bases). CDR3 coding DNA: TGTGCCAGCAGTTCAGGGAAGGGCAATCAGCCCCAGCATTTT. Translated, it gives CASSSGKGNQPQHF.